Shown below are 8 T cell receptor beta chains from a single sample sequenced in a study of cytomegalovirus exposure and HLA in healthy donors. PCR was performed using 60 Vbeta and 13 Jbeta primers. Profiling relied on immunoSEQ multiplex PCR, and the TCRdb table lists in-frame clones only, not all of them. The sample has approximately 150,000 clones; 76% are singletons. The sequencing sample was made of PBMCs. All receptors come from a male donor in good health and CMV-seronegative.

The J gene is TRBJ1-2, the V gene TRBV30, with TRBD1 identical over 7 bases. With V trimmed by 3 bases and J by 7 bases, 11 bases remained unmatched. From germline, CDR1 is GTSNPN and CDR2 SVGIG (reference sequence). The CDR3 is made up of 14 amino acids. The DNA for the CDR3 is TGTGCCTGGAGGAATAAAGGGACAGAGGGTGGCTACACCTTC. It is translated as CAWRNKGTEGGYTF.

V usage is TRBV15 and J usage is TRBJ2-5; 13 nucleotides match TRBD2. The J call is doubtful: the DNA matches TRBJ2-7 better. The CDR3 is 17 amino acids. Germline loops: CDR1 LNHNV, CDR2 YYDKDF (reference sequence). The CDR3 coding sequence is TGTGCCACCAGCAGGGTAAAGACTAGCGGGAGGATCTACGAGCAGTACTTC. Translating gives CATSRVKTSGRIYEQYF.

The chain employs TRBV5-1 and TRBJ1-3; no reliable D call. The germline gives CDR1 SGHRS, CDR2 YFSETQ. V lost 1 base and J lost 0, with 8 bases in between. There are 15 residues in the CDR3. CDR3 DNA: TGCGCCAGCAGCTTGATCGGGAACTCTGGAAACACCATATATTTT. Encoded protein: CASSLIGNSGNTIYF.

The CDR3 sequence is CASSGVSGGGYTF. The CDR3 DNA is TGCGCCAGCAGCGGAGTCAGCGGTGGTGGCTACACCTTC. This chain joins TRBV5-1 and TRBJ1-2; D remains ambiguous. The V end lost 4 bases, the J end lost 7 bases, and 14 bases lay between the germline ends. This CDR3 is built from 13 residues. The germline V gene has CDR1 SGHRS and CDR2 YFSETQ.

A word on this clone: Distinct nucleotide sequences in the sample also encode this CDR3. The J gene is TRBJ1-4, the V gene TRBV28, with no clear D. CDR3 size: 14 residues. V was pared by 6 bases and J by 7 bases, with 15 bases between. Germline CDR1 reads MDHEN; CDR2 reads SYDVKM. Here the CDR3 reads CASSPGGRGEKLFF. The CDR3 coding sequence is TGTGCCAGCAGCCCAGGAGGGCGCGGTGAAAAACTGTTTTTT.

The chain carries TRBV9 and TRBJ2-4; no clear D gene. CDR3 size: 14 residues. The ends were cut back, 0 bases at V and 4 bases at J, with 8 bases in the middle. Germline V gives CDR1 SGDLS, CDR2 YYNGEE. Written as DNA, the CDR3 is TGTGCCAGCAGCGTAGGTAGCCAGAAAAACATTCAGTACTTC. Its protein is CASSVGSQKNIQYF.

V and J are TRBV30 and TRBJ1-5, with D maybe TRBD1 (5 bases). Between the trimmed V and J ends, which lost 1 base and 4 bases, there was a span of 8 bases. The germline gives CDR1 GTSNPN, CDR2 SVGIG (reference sequence). This CDR3 has 13 amino acids. The CDR3 here is CAWSGGGNQPQHF. CDR3 nucleotides: TGTGCCTGGAGTGGCGGGGGGAATCAGCCCCAGCATTTT. Using reference TRBV30 and TRBJ1-5 for the parts outside the CDR3, the full variable domain is SQTIHQWPATLVQPVGSPLSLECTVEGTSNPNLYWYRQAAGRGLQLLFYSVGIGQISSEVPQNLSASRPQDRQFILSSKKLLLSDSGFYLCAWSGGGNQPQHFGDGTRLSIL.

V and J are TRBV5-1 and TRBJ1-1; D is unresolved. The CDR3 consists of 15 residues. Germline CDR1 reads SGHRS; CDR2 reads YFSETQ. The V gene lost 0 bases and the J gene lost 1 base, with 10 bases spanning the gap. DNA for the CDR3: TGCGCCAGCAGCTTGGGTGGGCAGCAGAACACTGAAGCTTTCTTT. As protein: CASSLGGQQNTEAFF.